The subject of this entry is one T cell receptor (beta chain). This clonotype came up a few times. What antigen it recognizes has not been identified. A junction end diverges from the germline sequence, so it may reflect a read error. The data are from a study of blood T cells in healthy people across ages (dated by TCRdb to between 2014 and 2017). General notes on the study: In model experiments, template switching captured about one uniquely barcoded TCR beta cDNA molecule for every two T cells. Age-related changes in TCR beta repertoire diversity were measured in the study by deep sequencing normalized with unique cDNA molecular identifiers. Four age groups were formed from the donors: young (average approximately 16 years), middle-aged (approximately 40), aged (62) and long-lived (82). To avoid experimental bias, donors of different ages were randomly spread across the sequencing lanes. Two additional independent replicas of 1 million unique cDNA reads from the same blood draw were analyzed for two donors (one aged 18 to 30 and one aged 80 or older). Study-level results and caveats: The CMV infection status of donors was not known, potentially confounding age-related changes in expanded clonotypes. There was a strong correlation between observed TCR beta diversity and the percentage of naive T cells measured by flow cytometry. Conclusive comparison of naive and antigen-experienced compartments was prevented by the profiling of bulk unsorted PBMCs. Estimates of total diversity based on one million sequenced T cells were regarded as lower bounds and as underestimates. As age increased, observed TCR beta diversity per million T cells dropped in a roughly linear way, and a significant reduction was already evident by age about 40. Compared with the aged group, the long-lived group had more naive CD4+ T cells, fewer expanded clones and increased TCR diversity, suggesting age selection.

The CDR3, from cysteine to phenylalanine, totals 14 residues. Only the CDR3 DNA stays, 42 bases, in frame from base 1. According to the germline V gene, CDR1 reads SQVTM and CDR2 reads ANQGSEA. Systemically healthy Caucasian individuals from Russia, around 39 in total and aged about 6 to 95 years, were included as donors. Each donor gave ten milliliters of peripheral blood, collected into EDTA-treated Vacutainer tubes. PBMCs were isolated by Ficoll-Paque density-gradient centrifugation, with at least 7 million obtained per sample. Trizol reagent was used to extract total RNA from PBMCs, with at least 5.5 micrograms per sample. For every donor, flow cytometry on a PBMC aliquot measured the percentage of naive CD45RAhigh/CD27high T cells. Library generation was performed with 5' RACE. The sequencing machine was an Illumina HiSeq 2500. The second PCR ran for about 6 to 11 cycles and used a J-beta primer mix along with a sample-barcoded 5' primer. A template-switch 5' adaptor carrying 12 random nucleotides introduced a unique molecular identifier onto each TCR beta cDNA molecule. At least 2.5 million CDR3-containing paired-end reads were obtained from each sample. First-strand cDNA synthesis was performed from all RNA using the Mint cDNA synthesis kit, with priming by a TRBC-specific oligonucleotide. Following uracil-DNA glycosylase treatment, all cDNA underwent a first 18-cycle PCR with the universal primers M1SS and BC2_uni_R. Per the source publication's procedure: Normalization of each sample was performed by random selection of 1 million high-quality reads, each carrying a distinct molecular identifier. Instead of being binned into consensus sequences, reads with shared molecular identifiers were discarded. MiTCR, run with a Q25 quality threshold and the strictest error-elimination algorithm, handled CDR3 identification, clonotype clustering and error correction. A nonparametric unseen species model with Euler transformation was used to estimate lower-bound total TCR beta diversity. TCRdb took the public reads, trimmed them with fastp at Q25, ran MiXCR for clone calling and kept in-frame beta chains. When rows share a CDR3 protein, they turn into one entry using the most common DNA and genes. The V and J calls and clone size come from TCRdb's table, not from the authors' own analysis. The sample contains about 1,500,000 distinct CDR3 sequences, about 40% of them found a single time. Jointly, the top ten make up roughly 7.9% of the sample.

Sequences were obtained from blood. The TCR sequence derives from a woman aged 18-35 years in good health. Here the chain combines TRBV29-1 and TRBJ1-2; 10 of the junction bases match TRBD1. In nucleotide form, the sequence is TGCAGCGTGTACGTGGGACAGGGGAAGGGTGGCTACACCTTT. Its translation is CSVYVGQGKGGYTF. The entire variable domain, with the stretches around the CDR3 drawn from the reference TRBV29-1 and TRBJ1-2 proteins, is SAVISQKPSRDICQRGTSLTIQCQVDSQVTMMFWYRQQPGQSLTLIATANQGSEATYESGFVIDKFPISRPNLTFSTLTVSNMSPEDSSIYLCSVYVGQGKGGYTFGSGTRLTVV.